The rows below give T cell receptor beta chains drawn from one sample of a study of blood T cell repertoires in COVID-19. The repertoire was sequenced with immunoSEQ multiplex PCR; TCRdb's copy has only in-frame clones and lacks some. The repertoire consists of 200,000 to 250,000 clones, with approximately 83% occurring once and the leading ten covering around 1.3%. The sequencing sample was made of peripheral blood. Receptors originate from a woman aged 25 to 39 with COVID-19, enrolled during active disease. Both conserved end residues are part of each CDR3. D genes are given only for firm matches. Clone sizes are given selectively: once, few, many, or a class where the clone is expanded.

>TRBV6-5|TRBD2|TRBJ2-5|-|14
CATSLAGGQETQYF
TGTGCCACCTCACTAGCGGGGGGCCAAGAGACCCAGTACTTC
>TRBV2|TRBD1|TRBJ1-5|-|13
CASSPDRTGPQHF
TGTGCCAGCAGCCCGGACAGGACTGGGCCCCAGCATTTT
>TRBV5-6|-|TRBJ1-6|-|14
CASSLSGRNSPLHF
TGTGCCAGCAGCTTGTCAGGGCGGAATTCACCCCTCCACTTT
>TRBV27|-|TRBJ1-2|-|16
CASRSAGGEANYGYTF
TGTGCCAGCAGGTCAGCTGGGGGCGAAGCTAACTATGGCTACACCTTC
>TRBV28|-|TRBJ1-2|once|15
CASSFGGVSSYGYTF
TGTGCCAGCAGTTTTGGGGGGGTTAGCTCCTATGGCTACACCTTC
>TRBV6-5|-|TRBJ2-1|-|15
CASSYSAGYGNEQFF
TGTGCCAGCAGTTACTCGGCGGGTTACGGGAATGAGCAGTTCTTC
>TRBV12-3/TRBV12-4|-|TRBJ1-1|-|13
CASTTRGRTEAFF
TGTGCCAGCACCACCAGGGGAAGAACTGAAGCTTTCTTT
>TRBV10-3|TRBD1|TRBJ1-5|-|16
CAISAIEGGGNQPQHF
TGTGCCATCAGTGCGATCGAAGGGGGCGGCAATCAGCCCCAGCATTTT
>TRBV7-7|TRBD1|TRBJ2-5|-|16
CASSLVGTVQGETQYF
TGTGCCAGCAGCTTAGTGGGGACAGTCCAAGGGGAGACCCAGTACTTC
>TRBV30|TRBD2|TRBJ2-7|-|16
CAWSVRWAGAKDEQYF
TGTGCCTGGAGTGTACGGTGGGCGGGAGCTAAGGACGAGCAGTACTTC
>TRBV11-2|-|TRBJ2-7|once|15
CASSLDRKGPNEQYF
TGTGCCAGCAGCTTAGATCGGAAGGGGCCGAACGAGCAGTACTTC
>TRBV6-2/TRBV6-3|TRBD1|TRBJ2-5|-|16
CASSTPKGAHQETQYF
TGTGCCAGCAGTACCCCGAAGGGGGCGCACCAAGAGACCCAGTACTTC
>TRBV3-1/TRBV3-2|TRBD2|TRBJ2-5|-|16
CASSQSGTSGQETQYF
TGTGCCAGCAGCCAATCCGGGACTAGCGGCCAAGAGACCCAGTACTTC
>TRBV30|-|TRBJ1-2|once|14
CAWTGNGESGGYTF
TGTGCCTGGACCGGGAATGGGGAGTCGGGCGGCTACACCTTC
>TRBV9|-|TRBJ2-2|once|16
CASSVRGTANTGELFF
TGTGCCAGCAGCGTACGCGGGACAGCTAACACCGGGGAGCTGTTTTTT
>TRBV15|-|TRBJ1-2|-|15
CATSRGAGKGYGYTF
TGTGCCACCAGCAGAGGAGCAGGGAAGGGCTATGGCTACACCTTC
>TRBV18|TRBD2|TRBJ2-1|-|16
CASSPIASGSTDEQFF
TGTGCCAGCTCACCTATTGCTAGCGGGAGTACGGATGAGCAGTTCTTC
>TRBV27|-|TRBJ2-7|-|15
CASSLSPDYPYEQYF
TGTGCCAGCAGTTTATCTCCTGACTACCCCTACGAGCAGTACTTC
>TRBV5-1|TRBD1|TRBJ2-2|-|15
CASSQGQENTGELFF
TGCGCCAGCAGCCAGGGACAGGAGAACACCGGGGAGCTGTTTTTT
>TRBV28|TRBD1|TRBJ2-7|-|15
CASRFPGTGVYEQYF
TGTGCCAGCAGATTTCCCGGGACAGGGGTCTACGAGCAGTACTTC
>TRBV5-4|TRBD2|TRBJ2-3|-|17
CASSPGTSGASTDTQYF
TGTGCCAGCAGCCCAGGGACTAGCGGGGCTAGCACAGATACGCAGTATTTT
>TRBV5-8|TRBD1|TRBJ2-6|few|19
CASSLGRGGGPSGANVLTF
TGTGCCAGCAGCTTGGGGAGAGGGGGCGGACCCTCTGGGGCCAACGTCCTGACTTTC
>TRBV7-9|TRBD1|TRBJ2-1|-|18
CASSLTPGDRGPRNEQFF
TGTGCCAGCAGCTTAACACCGGGGGACAGGGGGCCTCGAAATGAGCAGTTCTTC